This T cell receptor beta chain was obtained from a study of cytomegalovirus exposure and HLA in healthy donors. The CDR3 has 15 amino acids. CDR1 and CDR2 (germline): GTSNPN, SVGIG (reference sequence). The V end was cut by 1 base, the J end by 6 bases, with 13 bases between. Primers included in the PCR were 60 Vbeta and 13 Jbeta primers. The data were produced by immunoSEQ multiplex PCR, yet TCRdb's version contains in-frame clones alone and is incomplete. This sample has around 300,000 clones, with roughly 70% found just once. This clonotype was sampled from a female donor in good health and CMV-seronegative. The gene calls are TRBV30 and TRBJ1-6; D is possibly TRBD1 (5 bases). The material sequenced was PBMCs. The CDR3 sequence is CAWSEEGSGNSPLHF. The CDR3, as DNA: TGTGCCTGGAGTGAGGAGGGGTCGGGTAATTCACCCCTCCACTTT.